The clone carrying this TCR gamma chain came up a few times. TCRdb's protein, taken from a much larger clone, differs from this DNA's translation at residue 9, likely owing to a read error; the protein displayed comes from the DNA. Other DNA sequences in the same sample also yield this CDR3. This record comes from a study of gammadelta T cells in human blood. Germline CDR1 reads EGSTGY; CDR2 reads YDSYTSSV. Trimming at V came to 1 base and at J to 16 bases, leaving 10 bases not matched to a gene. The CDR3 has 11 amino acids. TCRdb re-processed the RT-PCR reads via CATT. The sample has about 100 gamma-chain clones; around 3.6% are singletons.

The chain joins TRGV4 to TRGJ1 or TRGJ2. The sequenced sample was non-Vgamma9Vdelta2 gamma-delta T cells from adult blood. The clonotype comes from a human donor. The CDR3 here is CATWDGPRNLF. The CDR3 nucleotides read TGTGCCACCTGGGATGGACCGAGAAACCTCTTT.